This T cell receptor beta chain originates from a study of T cell responses to AZD1222 COVID-19 vaccine. The study's findings and limits: Clonal diversity may have been underestimated in mostly white British donors. Regions 160-218 and 743-854 dominated among vaccine-associated CD4 TCRs spanning spike. Seropositive AZD1222 recipients at baseline numbered only 5 or 6.

This CDR3 is built from 17 residues. The germline CDR1 and CDR2 sequences are SGHTA and FQGTGA. Trimming took off 3 bases at V and 6 bases at J, with 21 bases between the two ends. The table came from immunoSEQ multiplex PCR; TCRdb's copy has only in-frame clones and leaves some out. The sample lists 200,000 or so clones; 80% to 95% were seen once. As regards this clone: What it binds is unknown.

The rearrangement links TRBV7-3 to TRBJ1-5; D is uncertain. The clonotype was recovered from an adult in good health. The source material was peripheral blood, sampled on day 0 of AZD1222 vaccination. The CDR3: CASSFIRIHKAPQPQHF. CDR3 DNA sequence: TGTGCCAGCAGCTTTATCAGGATCCACAAAGCCCCTCAGCCCCAGCATTTT.